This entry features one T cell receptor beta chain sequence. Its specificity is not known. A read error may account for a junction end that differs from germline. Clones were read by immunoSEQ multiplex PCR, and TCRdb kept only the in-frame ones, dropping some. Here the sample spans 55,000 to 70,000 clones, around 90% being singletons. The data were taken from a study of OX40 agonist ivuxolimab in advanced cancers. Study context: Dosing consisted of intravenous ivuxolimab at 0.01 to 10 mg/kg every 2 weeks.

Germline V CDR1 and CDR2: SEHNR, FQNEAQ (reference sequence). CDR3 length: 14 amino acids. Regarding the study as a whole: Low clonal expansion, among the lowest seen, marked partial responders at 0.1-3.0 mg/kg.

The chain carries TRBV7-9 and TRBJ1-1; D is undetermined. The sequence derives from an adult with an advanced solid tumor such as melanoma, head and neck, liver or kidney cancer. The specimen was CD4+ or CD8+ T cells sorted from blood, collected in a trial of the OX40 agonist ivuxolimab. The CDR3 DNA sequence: TGTGCCAGCAGCGACGACAAGCCTCTCTACCCCCCTCTTTTT. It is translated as CASSDDKPLYPPLF.